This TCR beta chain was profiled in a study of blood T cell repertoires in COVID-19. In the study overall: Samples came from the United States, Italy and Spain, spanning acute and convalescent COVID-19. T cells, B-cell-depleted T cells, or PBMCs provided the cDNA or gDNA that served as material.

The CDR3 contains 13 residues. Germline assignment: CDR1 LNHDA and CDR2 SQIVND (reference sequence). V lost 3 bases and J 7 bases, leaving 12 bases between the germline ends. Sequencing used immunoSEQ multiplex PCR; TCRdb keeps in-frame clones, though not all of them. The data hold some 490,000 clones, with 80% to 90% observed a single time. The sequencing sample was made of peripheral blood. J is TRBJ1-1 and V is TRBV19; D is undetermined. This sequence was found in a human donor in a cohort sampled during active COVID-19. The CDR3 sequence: CASSITAGSEAFF. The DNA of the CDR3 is TGTGCCAGTAGTATTACAGCCGGCAGTGAAGCTTTCTTT. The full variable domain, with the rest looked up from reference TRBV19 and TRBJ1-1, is DGGITQSPKYLFRKEGQNVTLSCEQNLNHDAMYWYRQDPGQGLRLIYYSQIVNDFQKGDIAEGYSVSREKKESFPLTVTSAQKNPTAFYLCASSITAGSEAFFGQGTRLTVV.